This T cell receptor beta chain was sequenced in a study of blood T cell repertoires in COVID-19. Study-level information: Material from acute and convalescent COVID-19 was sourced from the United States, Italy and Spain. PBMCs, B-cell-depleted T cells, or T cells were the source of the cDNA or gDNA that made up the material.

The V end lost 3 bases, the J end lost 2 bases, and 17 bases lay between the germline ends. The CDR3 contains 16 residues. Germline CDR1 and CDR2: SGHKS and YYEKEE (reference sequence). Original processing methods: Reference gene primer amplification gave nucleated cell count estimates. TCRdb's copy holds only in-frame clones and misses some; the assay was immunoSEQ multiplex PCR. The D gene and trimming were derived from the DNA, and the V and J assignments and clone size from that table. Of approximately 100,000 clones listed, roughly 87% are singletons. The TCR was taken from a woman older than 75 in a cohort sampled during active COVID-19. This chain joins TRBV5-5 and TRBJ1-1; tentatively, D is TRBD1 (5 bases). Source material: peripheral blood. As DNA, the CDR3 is TGTGCCAGCAGCTGGGGGGGAGGACCAGCCAACACTGAAGCTTTCTTT. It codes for CASSWGGGPANTEAFF.